A single sample is the source of the 28 T cell receptor beta chains below, sequenced in a study of blood T cells in healthy people across ages. Primers used in a second PCR of roughly 6 to 11 cycles were a sample-barcoded 5' primer and a J-beta primer mix. In TCRdb, the 5' RACE reads were re-called with MiXCR into one record per CDR3 protein. The repertoire holds roughly 830,000 distinct CDR3 sequences, under 80% seen once, with around a quarter in the top ten. The source material was blood. All receptors come from a man aged 25-40 years in good health.

Worth noting for this clonotype: The germline gene is not matched at one end of the junction; a read error may be the cause. CDR3 nucleotides: TGTGCCAGCAGTTCCTGGGGCAGGCAAGAGACCCTGTACTTC. Protein product: CASSSWGRQETLYF. This sequence joins TRBV28 and TRBJ2-5; TRBD1 is a possible D gene (5 bases). The germline V gene encodes CDR1 MDHEN and CDR2 SYDVKM. This CDR3 comprises 14 residues. Full variable domain (rest looked up from reference TRBV28 and TRBJ2-5): DVKVTQSSRYLVKRTGEKVFLECVQDMDHENMFWYRQDPGLGLRLIYFSYDVKMKEKGDIPEGYSVSREKKERFSLILESASTNQTSMYLCASSSWGRQETLYFGPGTRLLVL.

V is TRBV6-5 and J is TRBJ2-5; TRBD1 matches 7 bases. The closer fit of TRBJ2-7 to the DNA end suggests the J call may be wrong. The CDR3 is 13 residues long. Germline CDR1 is MNHEY and CDR2 is SVGAGI. Written as DNA, the CDR3 is TGTGCCAGCAGTTTCGGGACAGAACTCGAGCAGTACTTC. As protein: CASSFGTELEQYF.

The rearrangement joins TRBV7-8 to TRBJ1-1; D is possibly TRBD1 (5 bases). V dropped 5 bases and J dropped 3 bases, with 16 bases sitting between them. Germline CDR1 is SGHVS and CDR2 is FQNEAQ. This CDR3 is 15 amino acids long. The CDR3 loop is CASSEVGGGDTEAFF. For the CDR3, the DNA is TGTGCCAGCAGCGAGGTGGGGGGAGGAGACACTGAAGCTTTCTTT.

This chain uses TRBV6-5 with TRBJ1-4; possibly TRBD1 for D (6 bases). The CDR3 totals 14 residues. V was trimmed by 6 bases and J by 5 bases, leaving 13 bases between them. CDR1 and CDR2 (germline): MNHEY, SVGAGI. This CDR3 reads CASSLYGGNEKLFF. The DNA for the CDR3 is TGTGCCAGCAGCCTATACGGGGGCAATGAAAAACTGTTTTTT.

The J gene is TRBJ2-3, the V gene TRBV29-1; tentative D call: TRBD2 (6 bases). Germline CDR1 and CDR2: SQVTM and ANQGSEA. The ends were cut back, 4 bases at V and 2 bases at J, with 16 bases in the middle. CDR3 length equals 15 residues. The CDR3 spells CSVVQNGGSTDTQYF. The CDR3 DNA reads TGCAGCGTTGTTCAAAACGGGGGTTCCACAGATACGCAGTATTTT.

The gene calls are TRBV27 and TRBJ2-2; D is uncertain. V was shortened by 0 bases and J by 0 bases, with 5 bases between the two germline ends. Looked up from germline, CDR1 is MNHEY and CDR2 is SMNVEV (reference sequence). The CDR3 sequence is 15 residues long. The CDR3 region is CASSLSFSNTGELFF. In DNA form, the CDR3 reads TGTGCCAGCAGTTTATCCTTTTCGAACACCGGGGAGCTGTTTTTT.

V is TRBV12-3 or TRBV12-4 and J is TRBJ2-7; no reliable D call. The CDR3 loop spans 13 amino acids. V was clipped by 6 bases and J by 0 bases, with 9 bases between them. The chain's CDR3 is CASSLTTSYEQYF. Here the CDR3 DNA reads TGTGCCAGCAGCCTAACAACCTCCTACGAGCAGTACTTC.

The chain links TRBV12-3 or TRBV12-4 to TRBJ2-7, with D possibly TRBD1 on 5 matching bases. The CDR3 loop spans 13 amino acids. V was pared by 3 bases and J by 7 bases, with 13 bases between. The CDR3 region is CASSFLGPGEQYF. The CDR3 DNA reads TGTGCCAGCAGTTTCTTGGGGCCGGGTGAGCAGTACTTC.

As concerns this clonotype: The junction and the germline gene differ at one end; a read error may be behind it. The V and J genes are TRBV10-3 and TRBJ2-1, with 7 bases lining up with TRBD1. CDR1 is ENHRY, CDR2 SYGVKD, per germline. The CDR3 loop spans 16 amino acids. CDR3 coding DNA: TGTGCCATCAGTCCCCAAGGGGGCCCGTTATACAACGAGCAGTTCTTC. It codes for CAISPQGGPLYNEQFF.

This chain joins TRBV21-1 and TRBJ2-7; no check of the table's D call, TRBD2, against the DNA was made. Matching the DNA end better, TRBJ2-5 makes the J call doubtful. TRBV21-1 is a pseudogene segment. The CDR3 totals 17 residues. CDR3 residues: CASSKVQLAGIQETQYF. DNA of the CDR3: TGTGCCAGCAGCAAAGTACAACTAGCCGGCATCCAAGAGACCCAGTACTTC.

This chain links TRBV5-1 with TRBJ2-7; D is perhaps TRBD1 or TRBD2 (5 bases each). The J call is in doubt because the DNA end fits TRBJ2-5 better. From germline, CDR1 is SGHRS and CDR2 YFSETQ. The CDR3 spans 14 residues. CDR3 protein: CASSLGDEKGTQYF. CDR3 nucleotides: TGCGCCAGCAGCTTGGGGGACGAGAAAGGGACCCAGTACTTC.

Many counts were recorded for this clonotype. The V and J genes are TRBV10-3 and TRBJ2-6; D might be TRBD1 (5 bases). CDR1 and CDR2 from the germline V gene are ENHRY and SYGVKD. Trimming removed 7 bases from V and 0 bases from J, with 10 bases in between. The CDR3 totals 15 residues. CDR3 bases: TGTGCCATCACCGCAGGGTACTCTGGGGCCAACGTCCTGACTTTC. Translation: CAITAGYSGANVLTF.

This clonotype was observed a handful of times. The chain carries TRBV7-6 and TRBJ2-3; TRBD2 is a possible D gene (7 bases). The germline V and J ends were trimmed by 5 bases and 0 bases, with 24 bases remaining between them. Germline V gives CDR1 SGHVS, CDR2 FNYEAQ. The CDR3 contains 19 residues. CDR3 DNA sequence: TGTGCCAGCAGCCCTCCCGTGAGTGCGGGGGCCGTTAGCACAGATACGCAGTATTTT. This gives the protein CASSPPVSAGAVSTDTQYF.

The chain couples TRBV24-1 to TRBJ2-2, with D possibly matching TRBD1 (6 bases). Trimming pared 3 bases from V and 0 bases from J, leaving 10 bases between. CDR1 KGHDR and CDR2 SFDVKD come from the germline V gene. This CDR3 spans 16 amino acids. The CDR3 bases are TGTGCCACCAGTGATACGGGACACGCGAACACCGGGGAGCTGTTTTTT. Its translation: CATSDTGHANTGELFF.

In this sample, this clonotype turned up a few times. The rearrangement links TRBV6-2 or TRBV6-3 to TRBJ2-1; 7 bases match TRBD2. CDR1 and CDR2 (germline): MNHEY, SVGEGT. V gave up 4 bases and J gave up 7 bases; unmatched junction bases: 4. The CDR3 consists of 13 residues. CDR3 loop: CASSSARGNEQFF. The DNA for the CDR3 is TGTGCCAGCAGTTCGGCGCGGGGGAATGAGCAGTTCTTC.

The gene calls are TRBV11-2 and TRBJ2-3, with D perhaps being TRBD1 or TRBD2 (5 bases each). Trimming cost V 3 bases and J 2 bases, with 9 bases left between them. The CDR3 has 14 amino acids. Germline values: CDR1 SGHAT, CDR2 FQNNGV. CDR3 DNA sequence: TGTGCCAGCAGCTTTGGGGGTTTCACAGATACGCAGTATTTT. Its protein product is CASSFGGFTDTQYF.

V usage is TRBV20-1 and J usage is TRBJ2-7; 10 bases align to TRBD1. This CDR3 comprises 15 residues. Per germline, CDR1 DFQATT and CDR2 SNEGSKA (reference sequence). The V gene end was trimmed by 4 bases and the J gene end by 2 bases; junction bases not matched to a gene: 8. The CDR3 here is CSATSRQGATYEQYF. CDR3 DNA sequence: TGCAGTGCTACATCCCGACAGGGGGCGACCTACGAGCAGTACTTC.

The rearrangement links TRBV10-3 to TRBJ2-5; D might be TRBD2 (6 bases). The CDR3 has 12 amino acids. Germline CDR1 is ENHRY and CDR2 is SYGVKD. The V end lost 10 bases, the J end lost 5 bases, and 14 bases lay between the germline ends. CDR3 protein: CASRDFSETQYF. The CDR3 DNA sequence: TGTGCCAGCCGGGACTTTTCCGAGACCCAGTACTTC.

The chain combines TRBV3-1 with TRBJ2-1; D gene ambiguous. V lost 1 base and J lost 6, with 13 bases in between. The V gene's germline CDR1 is LGHDT and CDR2 YNNKEL (reference sequence). The CDR3 covers 15 residues. The CDR3 loop reads CASSQGVRLGNEQFF. The DNA for the CDR3 is TGTGCCAGCAGCCAAGGGGTTAGATTGGGCAATGAGCAGTTCTTC.

This clonotype was detected once. CDR3 sequence: CASSQDPSHNSPLHF. The DNA of the CDR3 is TGTGCCAGCAGCCAAGATCCCAGTCATAATTCACCCCTCCACTTT. The chain recombines TRBV4-2 with TRBJ1-6; D remains unclear. CDR3 length: 15 amino acids. From germline, CDR1 is LGHNA and CDR2 YNFKEQ. V gave up 0 bases and J gave up 5 bases, with 8 bases separating them.

The sample holds a few counts of this clonotype. The CDR3 sequence: CASSQDEISGGGNEKLFF. The CDR3 DNA is TGTGCCAGCAGCCAAGATGAGATATCCGGGGGAGGTAATGAAAAACTGTTTTTT. The V and J genes are TRBV4-2 and TRBJ1-4; D possibly corresponds to TRBD1 (5 bases). Trimming removed 0 bases at V and 4 bases at J, with 18 bases between. The CDR3 spans 18 residues. Germline lookup yields CDR1 LGHNA and CDR2 YNFKEQ.

This chain joins TRBV19 and TRBJ2-1; D may match TRBD1 or TRBD2 (5 bases each). Looked up from germline, CDR1 is LNHDA and CDR2 is SQIVND (reference sequence). This CDR3 has 15 residues. Trimming shortened V by 1 base and J by 2 bases, and 9 bases separated the two germline ends. As DNA, the CDR3 is TGTGCCAGTAGTATAGTGGTGGGGGCCTACAATGAGCAGTTCTTC. Translation: CASSIVVGAYNEQFF.

J is TRBJ1-2 and V is TRBV7-2; 8 bases are shared with TRBD1. With 5 bases clipped from V and 1 base from J, the junction kept 9 bases outside the gene matches. The CDR3 sequence is 16 residues long. Looked up from germline, CDR1 is SGHTA and CDR2 is FQGNSA. DNA of the CDR3: TGTGCCAGCAGCCACACCGGGACAGGAGATAACTATGGCTACACCTTC. Translating gives CASSHTGTGDNYGYTF.

In DNA, the CDR3 is TGTGCCAGCAGTCCCGGACTAGCGGGGGGCAAGATCTCTGGGGCCAACGTCCTGACTTTC. Protein product: CASSPGLAGGKISGANVLTF. The chain recombines TRBV12-3 or TRBV12-4 with TRBJ2-6, with 14 nucleotides matching TRBD2. This CDR3 comprises 20 residues. Trimming removed 5 bases from V and 0 bases from J; junction bases left unmatched: 9.

The rearrangement uses TRBV2 and TRBJ2-1; 7 positions match TRBD1. Germline assignment: CDR1 SNHLY and CDR2 FYNNEI. The CDR3 is 15 residues long. With V trimmed by 8 bases and J by 6 bases, 13 bases remained unmatched. The CDR3 sequence is CASQSRGGNVNEQFF. The CDR3 DNA follows: TGTGCCAGCCAGAGTCGAGGGGGCAATGTCAATGAGCAGTTCTTC.

In this sample, this clonotype turned up once. The chain carries TRBV11-1 and TRBJ2-1, with TRBD1 matching 9 bases. The germline V gene encodes CDR1 SGHAT and CDR2 FQDESV (reference sequence). Trimming removed 4 bases from V and 8 bases from J; junction bases left unmatched: 12. This CDR3 is built from 16 residues. DNA for the CDR3: TGTGCCAGCAGCTCTAACGGACAGGGGAATTGGGATGAGCAGTTCTTC. This codes for CASSSNGQGNWDEQFF.

This clonotype showed up just a few times. This chain joins TRBV12-3 or TRBV12-4 and TRBJ2-7, with 8 bases that match TRBD2. The CDR3 sequence is 15 residues long. V shed 1 base, J shed 1 base, and the junction held 3 bases outside the gene matches. The CDR3 bases are TGTGCCAGCAGTTTAGTCCGGGGGGGATCCTACGAGCAGTACTTC. Translated, it gives CASSLVRGGSYEQYF.

This clonotype has a single count. The junction does not match germline at one end; this may be a read error. V is TRBV9 and J is TRBJ2-1; tentative D call: TRBD2 (5 bases). CDR1 is SGDLS, CDR2 YYNGEE, per germline. This CDR3 is 14 amino acids long. CDR3 loop: CASSVARGYNEQLF. The CDR3 DNA reads as TGTGCCAGCAGCGTAGCCCGGGGATACAATGAGCAGTTATTC. The whole variable domain, remainder taken from reference TRBV9 and TRBJ2-1, is DSGVTQTPKHLITATGQRVTLRCSPRSGDLSVYWYQQSLDQGLQFLIQYYNGEERAKGNILERFSAQQFPDLHSELNLSSLELGDSALYFCASSVARGYNEQLFGPGTRLTVL.